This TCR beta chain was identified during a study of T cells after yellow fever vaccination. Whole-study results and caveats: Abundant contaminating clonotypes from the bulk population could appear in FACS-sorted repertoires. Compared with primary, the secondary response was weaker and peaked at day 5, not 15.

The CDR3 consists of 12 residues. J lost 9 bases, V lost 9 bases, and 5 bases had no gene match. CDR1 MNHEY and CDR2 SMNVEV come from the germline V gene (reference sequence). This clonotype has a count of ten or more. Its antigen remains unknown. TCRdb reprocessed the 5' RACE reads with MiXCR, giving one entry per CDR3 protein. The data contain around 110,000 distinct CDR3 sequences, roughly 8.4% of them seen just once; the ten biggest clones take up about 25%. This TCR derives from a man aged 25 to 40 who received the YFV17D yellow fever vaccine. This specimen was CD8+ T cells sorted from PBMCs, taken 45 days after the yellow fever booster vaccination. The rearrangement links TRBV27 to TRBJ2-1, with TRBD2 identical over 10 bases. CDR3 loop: CASASGSPEQFF. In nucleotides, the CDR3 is TGTGCCAGTGCTAGCGGGAGCCCTGAGCAGTTCTTC.